These T cell receptor beta chains were read from a single sample in a study of T cells in Graves' hyperthyroidism and ophthalmopathy. Each CDR3 protein is one row after TCRdb ran MiXCR on the multiplex PCR reads. The table lists 500,000 to 750,000 distinct CDR3 sequences, 13% to 15% of them singletons. The sample comprised blood. The source is a young woman with Graves' ophthalmopathy. The CDR3 runs from the conserved cysteine through the conserved F or W. D genes are given only for firm matches. Clone size is stated in some rows and not others, as once, few, many or a class when expanded.

clone size,J gene,D gene,V gene,CDR3 DNA,CDR3 protein
many,TRBJ2-7,TRBD2,TRBV20-1,TGCAGTGCCATAGTCCTAGCGGACACAGACGAGCAGTACTTC,CSAIVLADTDEQYF
many,TRBJ1-2,TRBD1,TRBV30,TGTGCCTGGAGTGTACAGGGGGTGAACTATGGCTACACCTTC,CAWSVQGVNYGYTF
many,TRBJ2-3,NA,TRBV6-5,TGTGCCAGCAGTTACGGACAAACCACAGATACGCAGTATTTT,CASSYGQTTDTQYF
once,TRBJ1-6,TRBD1,TRBV5-4,TGTGCCAGCAGCTTGGGTCCGAATCAGGGACAGGGGGATTCACCCCTCCACTTT,CASSLGPNQGQGDSPLHF
many,TRBJ2-1,NA,TRBV29-1,TGCAGCGTCTTTGACAAAAACAATGAGCAGTTCTTC,CSVFDKNNEQFF
NA,TRBJ1-6,NA,TRBV6-4,TGTGCCAGCAGAGAGGGGACGGCTCAAAGGGGGTCACCCCTCCACTTT,CASREGTAQRGSPLHF
many,TRBJ1-1,NA,TRBV14,TGTGCCAGCAGCCAAGGGGGGCTGACGAACACTGAAGCTTTCTTT,CASSQGGLTNTEAFF
NA,TRBJ2-7,TRBD2,TRBV19,TGTGCCAGTAGTCCACGGACTAGCGAAACCTACGAGCAGTACTTC,CASSPRTSETYEQYF
few,TRBJ2-1,NA,TRBV9,TGTGCCAGCAGCGTAGCAGGGGCCAATGAGCAGTTCTTC,CASSVAGANEQFF
many,TRBJ2-3,TRBD2,TRBV7-3,TGTGCCAGCAGCTCTAGCGGGAGGGCCCCCACAGATACGCAGTATTTT,CASSSSGRAPTDTQYF
many,TRBJ1-1,NA,TRBV6-1,TGTGCCAGCAGTTACCCAGACACCCGAGGGTCAGCTTTCTTT,CASSYPDTRGSAFF
many,TRBJ2-3,TRBD2,TRBV6-1,TGTGCCAGCAGCCGCGGGGGAGGGCCCTCCGGAGATACGCAGTATTTT,CASSRGGGPSGDTQYF
NA,TRBJ1-2,TRBD1,TRBV18,TGTGCCAGCTCACCACCGGGACAGGGGGCTGTCTATGGCTACACCTTC,CASSPPGQGAVYGYTF
many,TRBJ2-7,NA,TRBV27,TGTGCCAGCAGTTTTCGGTCTCTCTACTCGGACGGATACTACGAGCAGTACTTC,CASSFRSLYSDGYYEQYF
few,TRBJ1-1,NA,TRBV7-8,TGTGCCAGCAGCCGAGGTAACGCTGAAGCTTTCTTT,CASSRGNAEAFF
NA,TRBJ2-7,NA,TRBV29-1,TGCAGCGTTGAATCAGACAAACCAACCTACGAGCAGTACTTC,CSVESDKPTYEQYF
few,TRBJ2-3,NA,TRBV14,TGTGCCAGCAGCCGCCAGGGGTCAGCGTACGCCAGATACACAGATACGCAGTATTTT,CASSRQGSAYARYTDTQYF
NA,TRBJ2-1,NA,TRBV5-1,TGCGCCAGCAGCGCACCCCGGGACTTCAGCTCCTACAATGAGCAGTTCTTC,CASSAPRDFSSYNEQFF
NA,TRBJ2-2,TRBD2,TRBV19,TGTGCCAGTAGTTTCACTAGCGGGAGGGCCTACCGGCGGGTGTTTTTT,CASSFTSGRAYRRVFF
NA,TRBJ2-2,NA,TRBV7-9,TGTGCCAGCAGCTTATCTTGGGAGGGACATAACACCGGGGAGCTGTTTTTT,CASSLSWEGHNTGELFF
many,TRBJ2-4,TRBD2,TRBV28,TGTGCCAGCAGTCACCCCTCCCGACTAGCGGGAGAGAAGGACATTCAGTACTTC,CASSHPSRLAGEKDIQYF
NA,TRBJ2-1,NA,TRBV9,TGTGCCAGCAGCCCCACGGGCGAGGGTGAGCAGTTCTTC,CASSPTGEGEQFF
many,TRBJ1-1,NA,TRBV18,TGTGCCAGCTCACTACAGGGTGGGGACACTGAAGCTTTCTTT,CASSLQGGDTEAFF
NA,TRBJ1-2,NA,TRBV20-1,TGCAGTGCTAGAGCGAGGACCCCCGGTAAGACATTCTATGGCTACACCTTC,CSARARTPGKTFYGYTF
NA,TRBJ1-4,NA,TRBV4-1,TGCGCCAGCAGCCAAGGGGTACAGGCGAGGAAAAAACTGTTTTTT,CASSQGVQARKKLFF
many,TRBJ1-2,TRBD1,TRBV11-2,TGTGCCAGCAGCCCAAGCTGGGACAGGGGGCCATTGGAAAATAACTATGGCTACACCTTC,CASSPSWDRGPLENNYGYTF